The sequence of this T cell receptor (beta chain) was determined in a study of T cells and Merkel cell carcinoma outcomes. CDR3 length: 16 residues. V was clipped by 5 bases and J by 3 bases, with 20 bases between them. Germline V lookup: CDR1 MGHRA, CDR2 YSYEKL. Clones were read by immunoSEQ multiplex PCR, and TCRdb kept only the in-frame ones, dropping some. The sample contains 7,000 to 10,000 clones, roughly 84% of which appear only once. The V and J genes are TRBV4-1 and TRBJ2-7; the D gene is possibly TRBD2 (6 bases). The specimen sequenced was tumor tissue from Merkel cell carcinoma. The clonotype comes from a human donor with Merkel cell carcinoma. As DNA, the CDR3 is TGCGCCAGCAGCTACCTGACTAGTGGGGGGAGCTACGAGCAGTACTTC. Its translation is CASSYLTSGGSYEQYF.